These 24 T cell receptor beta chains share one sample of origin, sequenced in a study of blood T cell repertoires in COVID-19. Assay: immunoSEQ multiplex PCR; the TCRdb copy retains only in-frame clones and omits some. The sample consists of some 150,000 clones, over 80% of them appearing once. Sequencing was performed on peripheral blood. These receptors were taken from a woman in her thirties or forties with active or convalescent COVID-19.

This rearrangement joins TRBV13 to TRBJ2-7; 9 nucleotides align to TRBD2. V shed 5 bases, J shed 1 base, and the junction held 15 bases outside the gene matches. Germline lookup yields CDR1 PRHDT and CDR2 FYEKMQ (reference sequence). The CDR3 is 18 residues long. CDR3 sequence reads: CASSPRKSGTSRSYEQYF. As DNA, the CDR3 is TGTGCCAGCAGCCCGAGAAAGTCCGGGACTAGCCGTTCCTACGAGCAGTACTTC.

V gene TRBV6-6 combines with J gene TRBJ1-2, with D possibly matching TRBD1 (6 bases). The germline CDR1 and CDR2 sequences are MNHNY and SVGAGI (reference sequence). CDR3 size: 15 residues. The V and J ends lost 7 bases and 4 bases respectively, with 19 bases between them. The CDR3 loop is CASTQIQDSVYGYTF. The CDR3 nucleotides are TGTGCCAGCACCCAAATTCAGGACAGCGTCTATGGCTACACCTTC.

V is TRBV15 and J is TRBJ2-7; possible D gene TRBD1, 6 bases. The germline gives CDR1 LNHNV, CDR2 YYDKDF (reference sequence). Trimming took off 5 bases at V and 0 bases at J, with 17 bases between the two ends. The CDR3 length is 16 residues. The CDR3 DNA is TGTGCCACCAGCGCAACCGGGACAAGTCACTCCTACGAGCAGTACTTC. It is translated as CATSATGTSHSYEQYF.

CDR3 protein: CASSQEKATVYGYTF. The CDR3 coding sequence is TGCGCCAGCAGCCAAGAGAAAGCGACGGTCTATGGCTACACCTTC. The rearrangement joins TRBV4-1 to TRBJ1-2, with D uncertain. The CDR3 is made up of 15 amino acids. Germline V gene sequence: CDR1 MGHRA, CDR2 YSYEKL. The V end lost 0 bases, the J end lost 4 bases, and 12 bases lay between the germline ends.

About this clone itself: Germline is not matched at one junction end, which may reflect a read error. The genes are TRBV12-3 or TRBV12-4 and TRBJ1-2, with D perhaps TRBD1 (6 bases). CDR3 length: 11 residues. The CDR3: CATQIYRDTGF. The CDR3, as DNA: TGTGCCACCCAAATTTACCGGGACACCGGCTTC.

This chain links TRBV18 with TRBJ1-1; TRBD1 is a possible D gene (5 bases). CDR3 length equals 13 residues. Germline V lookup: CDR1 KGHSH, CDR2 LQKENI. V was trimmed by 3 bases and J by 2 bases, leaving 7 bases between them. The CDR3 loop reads CASSPRTNTEAFF. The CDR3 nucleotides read TGTGCCAGCTCACCGCGGACAAACACTGAAGCTTTCTTT.

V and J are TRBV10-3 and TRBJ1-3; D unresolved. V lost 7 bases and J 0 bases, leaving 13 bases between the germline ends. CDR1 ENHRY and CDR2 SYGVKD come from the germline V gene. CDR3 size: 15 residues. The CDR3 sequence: CAINLRAGSGNTIYF. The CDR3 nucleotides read TGTGCCATCAATCTGAGGGCCGGCTCTGGAAACACCATATATTTT.

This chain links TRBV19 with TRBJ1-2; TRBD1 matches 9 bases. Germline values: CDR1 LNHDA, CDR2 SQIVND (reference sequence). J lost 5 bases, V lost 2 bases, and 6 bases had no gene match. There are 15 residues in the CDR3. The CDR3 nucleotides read TGTGCCAGTAGTATAACCCCCGGGACAGGGTATGGCTACACCTTC. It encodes CASSITPGTGYGYTF.

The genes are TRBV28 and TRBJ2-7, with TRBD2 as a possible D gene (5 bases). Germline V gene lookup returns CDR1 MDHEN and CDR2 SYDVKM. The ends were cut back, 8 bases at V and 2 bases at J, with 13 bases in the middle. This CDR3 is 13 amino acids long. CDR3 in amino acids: CASRDSRTYEQYF. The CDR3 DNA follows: TGTGCCAGCCGGGATAGCCGTACCTACGAGCAGTACTTC.

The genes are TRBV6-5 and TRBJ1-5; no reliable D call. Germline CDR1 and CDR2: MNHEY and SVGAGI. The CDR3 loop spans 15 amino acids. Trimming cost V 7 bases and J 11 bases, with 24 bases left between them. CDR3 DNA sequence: TGTGCCAGCATGGATGGGCCGGTTCGGAATCAAGCCCAGCATTTT. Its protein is CASMDGPVRNQAQHF.

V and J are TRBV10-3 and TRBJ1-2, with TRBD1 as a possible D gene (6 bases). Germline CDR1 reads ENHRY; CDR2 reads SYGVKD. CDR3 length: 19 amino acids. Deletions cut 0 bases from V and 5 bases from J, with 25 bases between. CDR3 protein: CAISESTQGRAHTQYGYTF. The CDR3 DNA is TGTGCCATCAGTGAGTCGACGCAGGGGCGCGCACATACACAATATGGCTACACCTTC.

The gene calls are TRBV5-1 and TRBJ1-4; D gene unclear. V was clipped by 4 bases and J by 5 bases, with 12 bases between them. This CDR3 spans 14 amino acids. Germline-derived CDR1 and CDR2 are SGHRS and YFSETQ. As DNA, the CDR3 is TGCGCCAGCAGCCCACAGCTACTCAATGAAAAACTGTTTTTT. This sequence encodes CASSPQLLNEKLFF.

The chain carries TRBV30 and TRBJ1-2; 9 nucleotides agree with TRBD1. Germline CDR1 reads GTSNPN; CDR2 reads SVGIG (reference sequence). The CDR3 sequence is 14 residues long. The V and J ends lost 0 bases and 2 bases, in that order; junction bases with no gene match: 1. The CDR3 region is CAWSVGQGNYGYTF. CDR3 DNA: TGTGCCTGGAGTGTGGGACAGGGCAACTATGGCTACACCTTC.

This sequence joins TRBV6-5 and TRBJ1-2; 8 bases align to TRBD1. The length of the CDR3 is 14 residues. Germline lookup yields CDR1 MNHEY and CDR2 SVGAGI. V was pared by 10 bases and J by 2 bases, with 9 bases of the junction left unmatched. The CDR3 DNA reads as TGTGCCATCCACCGGGACAGGCCCAACTATGGCTACACCTTC. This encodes CAIHRDRPNYGYTF.

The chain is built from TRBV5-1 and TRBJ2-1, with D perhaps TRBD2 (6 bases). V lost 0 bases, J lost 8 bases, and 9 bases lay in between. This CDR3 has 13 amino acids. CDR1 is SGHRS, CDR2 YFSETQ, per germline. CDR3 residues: CASSLGPGDEQFF. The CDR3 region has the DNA TGCGCCAGCAGCTTGGGGCCGGGGGATGAGCAGTTCTTC.

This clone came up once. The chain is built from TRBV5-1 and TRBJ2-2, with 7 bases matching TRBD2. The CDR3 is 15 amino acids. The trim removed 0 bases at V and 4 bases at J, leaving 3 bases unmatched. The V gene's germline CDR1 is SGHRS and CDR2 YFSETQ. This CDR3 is CASSLAGGSTGELFF. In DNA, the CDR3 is TGCGCCAGCAGCTTGGCCGGGGGGAGCACCGGGGAGCTGTTTTTT.

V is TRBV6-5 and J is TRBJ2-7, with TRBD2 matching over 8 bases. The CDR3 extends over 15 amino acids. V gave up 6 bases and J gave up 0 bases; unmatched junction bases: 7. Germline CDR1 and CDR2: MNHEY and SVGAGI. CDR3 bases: TGTGCCAGCAGCCGTAGCGGGGTGAGCTCCTACGAGCAGTACTTC. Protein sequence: CASSRSGVSSYEQYF.

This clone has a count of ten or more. This CDR3 is CASSFYGGATGELFF. The DNA for the CDR3 is TGTGCCAGCAGCTTCTATGGGGGGGCCACCGGGGAGCTGTTTTTT. The chain is built from TRBV5-4 and TRBJ2-2; maybe TRBD2 (7 bases). This CDR3 is built from 15 residues. Germline V lookup: CDR1 SGHNT, CDR2 YYREEE (reference sequence). The V end was cut by 2 bases, the J end by 4 bases, with 12 bases between.

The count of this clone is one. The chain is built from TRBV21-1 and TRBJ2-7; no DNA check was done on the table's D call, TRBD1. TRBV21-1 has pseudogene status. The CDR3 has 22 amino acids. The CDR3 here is CASSKDRVPPPADRFVSYEQYF. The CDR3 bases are TGTGCCAGCAGCAAAGACCGCGTCCCACCCCCCGCGGACAGGTTTGTCTCCTACGAGCAGTACTTC.

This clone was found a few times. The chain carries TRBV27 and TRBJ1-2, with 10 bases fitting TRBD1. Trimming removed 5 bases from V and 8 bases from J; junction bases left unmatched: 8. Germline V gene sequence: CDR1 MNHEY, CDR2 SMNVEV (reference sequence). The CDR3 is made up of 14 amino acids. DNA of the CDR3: TGTGCCAGCAGTCCCCAGGGGACAGGGGAAGGCTACACCTTC. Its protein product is CASSPQGTGEGYTF.

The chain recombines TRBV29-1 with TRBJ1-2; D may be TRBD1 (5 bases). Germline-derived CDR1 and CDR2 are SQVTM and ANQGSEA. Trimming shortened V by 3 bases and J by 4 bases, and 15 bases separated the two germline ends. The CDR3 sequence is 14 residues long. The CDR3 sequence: CSVDELREGYGYTF. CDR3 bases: TGCAGCGTTGATGAACTCAGGGAAGGCTATGGCTACACCTTC.

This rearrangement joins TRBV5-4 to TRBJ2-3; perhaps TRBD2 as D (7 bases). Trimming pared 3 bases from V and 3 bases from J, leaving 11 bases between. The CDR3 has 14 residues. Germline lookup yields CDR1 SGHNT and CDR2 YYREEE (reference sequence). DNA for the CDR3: TGTGCCAGCAGCTCCAAGGGGGGGACAGATACGCAGTATTTT. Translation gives CASSSKGGTDTQYF.

The CDR3 coding sequence is TGTGCCAGCAGCCAAGGTCTAGCCTCCACCTACGAGCAGTACTTC. Protein: CASSQGLASTYEQYF. V and J are TRBV4-2 and TRBJ2-7; maybe TRBD2 (5 bases). This CDR3 has 15 residues. V dropped 1 base and J dropped 2 bases, with 12 bases sitting between them. The germline gives CDR1 LGHNA, CDR2 YNFKEQ.

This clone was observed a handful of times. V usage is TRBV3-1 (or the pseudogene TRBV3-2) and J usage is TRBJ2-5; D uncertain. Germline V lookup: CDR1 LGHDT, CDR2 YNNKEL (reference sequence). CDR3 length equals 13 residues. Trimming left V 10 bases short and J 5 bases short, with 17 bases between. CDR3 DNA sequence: TGTGCCACCGTCCCTGGAGCTGCGGAGACCCAGTACTTC. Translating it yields CATVPGAAETQYF.